This T cell receptor (beta chain) was identified during a study of T-cell memory formation after mild COVID-19 (TCRdb year 2021). About the investigation overall: Most TCR sequence clusters were specific to one of the two donors. T-cell clones expanding and contracting after mild COVID-19 in two donors were tracked by longitudinal TCRalpha and TCRbeta repertoire sequencing. Two young, previously healthy adult volunteers, one female and one male, were included in the cohort. What the research found in general, with its limitations: Contracting CD4+ clones were found mainly in CM and EM memory subsets, while CD8+ clones were enriched in EMRA. The study covered only a couple of mild cases, and larger cohorts including severe cases with pre-infection samples were considered necessary. Clones contracting from day 15 to 85 had balanced CD4/CD8 phenotypes, while a second wave expanding from day 15 to 37 was biased towards CD4+. SARS-CoV-2 specificity of the second-wave clones peaking on day 37 was not confirmed. Some responding clones were detected in pre-infection memory, which suggested that pre-existing cross-reactive memory T cells had joined the SARS-CoV-2 response.

The CDR3 contains 14 residues, cysteine and phenylalanine counted. CDR3 DNA only is kept here, 42 bases in frame from base 1. A distance of 5 bases separates the germline ends of V and J, which lose 2 bases and 1 base respectively. Sequences SGHTA (CDR1) and FQGTGA (CDR2) are obtained from the germline V gene. Ficoll-Paque density gradient centrifugation was the method used to isolate PBMCs. Sequenced using an Illumina NovaSeq 6000. TCRalpha and TCRbeta cDNA libraries were constructed by 5'RACE with constant-segment primers, with sample barcodes and unique molecular identifiers being introduced. RNA was extracted from every sample with Trizol reagent. The libraries were amplified in two PCR steps, and the second step added a second sample barcode and Illumina TruSeq adapters. Libraries were sequenced on an Illumina NovaSeq with 2 x 150 bp paired-end reads. In the paper's pipeline: The reads were demultiplexed and collapsed into UMI-guided consensus sequences using migec v1.2.7. Using mixcr v2.1.11, UMI consensuses were aligned to TRA and TRB V and J templates and then assembled into clonotypes. Expanded or contracted clonotypes were those called significant by both edgeR and NoisET, with noise models trained on biological replicates. edgeR calls used a false discovery rate-adjusted p below 0.01 and a log2 fold-change threshold of 1. PCA with hierarchical clustering of max-normalized trajectories of the 1000 most abundant clonotypes was used as exploratory dynamics analysis. Each responding clone was given a CD4 or CD8 phenotype based on the CD4+ and CD8+ repertoires, which had been sequenced separately. In-frame beta chains were kept once TCRdb had trimmed the public reads at Q25 with fastp and called clones with MiXCR. Rows with a matching CDR3 protein are joined into one entry that keeps the most common DNA and genes. These V and J calls derive from TCRdb rather than the authors' analysis. Within this sample are 400,000 to 500,000 distinct CDR3 sequences, with about 20% of them counted one time only. Of the sample, about 8.8% is held by the ten largest clones.

At least ten counts were recorded for this clonotype. Its antigen has not been determined. Base quality data are lacking; no much larger clone is found one base away. This clonotype originated in an adult woman who had mild COVID-19 (a few samples of this study predate the infection). The sample titles of this study are shuffled in the database, so cell type and time point are left out; the donor was told from shared clones. The V and J segments used are TRBV7-3 and TRBJ2-2; the D gene lacks a confident call. Sequencing was performed on PBMCs or a T cell subset sorted from them (not recorded which). The nucleotide sequence is TGTGCCAGCAGCTTATGGGGGAACACCGGGGAGCTGTTTTTT. It translates to CASSLWGNTGELFF.